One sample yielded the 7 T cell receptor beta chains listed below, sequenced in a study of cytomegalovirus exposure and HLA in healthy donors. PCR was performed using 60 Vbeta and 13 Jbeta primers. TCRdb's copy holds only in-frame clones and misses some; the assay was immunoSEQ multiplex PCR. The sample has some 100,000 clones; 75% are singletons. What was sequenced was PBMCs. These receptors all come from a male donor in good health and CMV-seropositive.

The CDR3 DNA reads as TGTGCCAGCAGCTTAACTGGGACAGGTGGGAACTATGGCTACACCTTC. This gives the protein CASSLTGTGGNYGYTF. The rearrangement uses TRBV7-2 and TRBJ1-2; 8 bases agree with TRBD1. V shed 2 bases, J shed 2 bases, and the junction held 7 bases outside the gene matches. Germline V gene sequence: CDR1 SGHTA, CDR2 FQGNSA. The CDR3 has 16 amino acids.

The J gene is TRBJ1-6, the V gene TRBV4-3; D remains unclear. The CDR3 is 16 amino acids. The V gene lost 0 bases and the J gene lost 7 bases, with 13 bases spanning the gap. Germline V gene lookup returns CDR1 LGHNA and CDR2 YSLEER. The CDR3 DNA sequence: TGCGCCAGCAGCCAAGATCGTTGGGCAGCCAATTCACCCCTCCACTTT. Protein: CASSQDRWAANSPLHF.

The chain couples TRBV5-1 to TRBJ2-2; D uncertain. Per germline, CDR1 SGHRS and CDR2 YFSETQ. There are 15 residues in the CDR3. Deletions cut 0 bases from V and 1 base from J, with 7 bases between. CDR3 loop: CASSLDAVNTGELFF. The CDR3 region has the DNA TGCGCCAGCAGCTTGGACGCGGTGAACACCGGGGAGCTGTTTTTT.

The CDR3 region is CASSHDGVCRYTF. The DNA for the CDR3 is TGTGCCAGCAGCCATGACGGGGTATGTCGCTACACCTTC. This sequence joins TRBV5-6 and TRBJ1-2; D is unresolved. V shed 4 bases and J shed 9 bases, with 16 bases lying between them. The CDR3 covers 13 residues. Germline V gene sequence: CDR1 SGHDT, CDR2 YYEEEE.

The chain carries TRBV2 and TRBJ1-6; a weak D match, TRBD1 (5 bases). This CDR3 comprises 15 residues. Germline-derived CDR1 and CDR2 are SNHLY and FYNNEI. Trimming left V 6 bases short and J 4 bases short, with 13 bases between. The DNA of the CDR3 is TGTGCCAGCAGCTGGGGCGGCACATATAATTCACCCCTCCACTTT. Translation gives CASSWGGTYNSPLHF.

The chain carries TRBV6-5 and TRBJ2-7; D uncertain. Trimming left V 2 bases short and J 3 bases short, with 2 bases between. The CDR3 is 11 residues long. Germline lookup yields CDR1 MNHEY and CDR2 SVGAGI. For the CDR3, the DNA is TGTGCCAGCAGTTACCTCTACGAGCAGTACTTC. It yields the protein CASSYLYEQYF.

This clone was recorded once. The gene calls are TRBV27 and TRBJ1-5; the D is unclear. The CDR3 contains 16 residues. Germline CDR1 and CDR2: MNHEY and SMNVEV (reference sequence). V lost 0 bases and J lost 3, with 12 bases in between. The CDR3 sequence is CASSLSGGANNQPQHF. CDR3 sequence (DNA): TGTGCCAGCAGTTTATCCGGCGGAGCCAACAATCAGCCCCAGCATTTT.